A single TCR beta chain is shown here with its context. The antigen is undetermined. This sample was taken from a study of shared clonotypes between healthy human individuals. Across the whole study: Plates per donor: three CD4 naive, three CD4 memory, two CD8 naive, one CD8 memory.

General study results and limits: The sharing of about 5% of naive CD4 clonotypes was seen across a handful of donors. Non-shared clonotypes had lower generation probabilities than clonotypes shared by all four sorted-subset donors. Rarefaction revealed incomplete sorted-subset sequencing despite large depth.

This CDR3 has 12 amino acids. Germline V gene sequence: CDR1 SNHLY, CDR2 FYNNEI. Trimming removed 8 bases at V and 3 bases at J, with 7 bases between. Produced via immunoSEQ multiplex PCR; TCRdb's table is partial and in-frame only. The table has approximately 100,000 clones, roughly two thirds seen once. The sequenced material came from memory CD8+ T cells sorted from blood. Subset in this sample: CD45RO+ cells pooled with CCR7-negative TemRA cells. The chain recombines TRBV2 with TRBJ2-2; D call uncertain. This TCR derives from a man between 25 and 39 years old in good health. CDR3 nucleotide sequence: TGTGCCAGCGGGTCCGACACCGGGGAGCTGTTTTTT. It is translated as CASGSDTGELFF. The entire variable domain, with the rest obtained from reference TRBV2 and TRBJ2-2, is as follows: EPEVTQTPSHQVTQMGQEVILRCVPISNHLYFYWYRQILGQKVEFLVSFYNNEISEKSEIFDDQFSVERPDGSNFTLKIRSTKLEDSAMYFCASGSDTGELFFGEGSRLTVL.